This TCR beta chain was identified during a study of T cells after yellow fever vaccination. Study-level findings and limits: Reappearance after the booster was observed for most primary-vaccination clones (roughly 96% CD4, over 70% CD8).

As for this clonotype: Antigen: not known.

Germline V lookup: CDR1 SGHRS, CDR2 YFSETQ. CDR3 length: 17 amino acids. Trimming pared 4 bases from V and 4 bases from J, leaving 21 bases between. TCRdb reprocessed the 5' RACE reads with MiXCR, giving one entry per CDR3 protein. The repertoire has a few hundred thousand distinct CDR3 sequences, around 6.8% of them found once; the top ten carry roughly a sixth. The chain couples TRBV5-1 to TRBJ2-1; no firm D call. The sequence came from a man aged 18 to 35 who received the YFV17D yellow fever vaccine. This specimen consisted of PBMCs, obtained about 49 days after the first yellow fever vaccination. The CDR3, as DNA: TGCGCCAGCAGCCTGCCGGCTCTGGGCTCCTTATACAATGAGCAGTTCTTC. Encoded protein: CASSLPALGSLYNEQFF. Complete variable domain (other parts from reference TRBV5-1 and TRBJ2-1): KAGVTQTPRYLIKTRGQQVTLSCSPISGHRSVSWYQQTPGQGLQFLFEYFSETQRNKGNFPGRFSGRQFSNSRSEMNVSTLELGDSALYLCASSLPALGSLYNEQFFGPGTRLTVL.